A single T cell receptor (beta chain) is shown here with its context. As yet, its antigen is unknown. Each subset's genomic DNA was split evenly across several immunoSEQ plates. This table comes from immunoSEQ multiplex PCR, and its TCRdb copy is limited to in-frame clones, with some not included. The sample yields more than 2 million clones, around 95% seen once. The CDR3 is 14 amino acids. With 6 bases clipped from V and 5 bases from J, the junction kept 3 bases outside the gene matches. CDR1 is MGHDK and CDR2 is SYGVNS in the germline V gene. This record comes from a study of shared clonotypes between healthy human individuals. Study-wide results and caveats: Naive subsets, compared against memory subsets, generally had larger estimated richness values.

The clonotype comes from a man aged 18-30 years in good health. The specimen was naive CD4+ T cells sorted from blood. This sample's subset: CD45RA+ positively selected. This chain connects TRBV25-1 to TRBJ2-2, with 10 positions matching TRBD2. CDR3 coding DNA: TGTGCCAGCAGGGAGACTAGCGGGACCGGGGAGCTGTTTTTT. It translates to CASRETSGTGELFF.